This TCR beta chain was profiled in a study of T cell repertoires and HLA-DP antigens. Assay used: immunoSEQ multiplex PCR; TCRdb lists only in-frame clones, some missing. This sample has more than 90,000 clones, with about 92% found just once. To note about this clone: Its antigen is as yet unknown.

V lost 6 bases and J 2 bases, leaving 8 bases between the germline ends. The CDR3 length is 13 residues. Germline CDR1 is MNHNY and CDR2 is SVGAGI (reference sequence). Sequences were obtained from CD4+ T cells from PBMCs. The gene calls are TRBV6-6 and TRBJ2-1, with D perhaps TRBD2 (6 bases). The clonotype originates from a woman aged 18 to 35 in good health and CMV-seronegative. CDR3 in DNA: TGTGCCAGCAGGCGGGACCCCTACAATGAGCAGTTCTTC. Its protein product is CASRRDPYNEQFF.